This T cell receptor beta chain was captured by sequencing in a study of cytomegalovirus exposure and HLA in healthy donors. Findings and caveats of the study: Later genetic work tied a missense DCLRE1C variant to beta-chain V and J trimming.

PCR used 60 Vbeta primers and 13 Jbeta primers. Sequencing was performed with immunoSEQ multiplex PCR; in TCRdb, only in-frame clones are kept and a portion is missing. The table includes 150,000 or so clones, approximately 80% detected once. Only a few counts were recorded for this clone. The antigen remains unidentified. The CDR3 has 17 amino acids. V lost 1 base, J lost 6 bases, and 12 bases stayed unmatched. Germline V gene sequence: CDR1 SGHAT, CDR2 FQNNGV. The V and J genes are TRBV11-2 and TRBJ1-1, with 9 positions matching TRBD1. The sequence derives from a woman between 40 and 55 years old in good health and CMV-seronegative. Sequencing input: PBMCs. The CDR3 region has the DNA TGTGCCAGCAGCTTAGGAACTTTACAGGGGGCGTTCGCTGAAGCTTTCTTT. It is translated as CASSLGTLQGAFAEAFF. Full variable domain (rest looked up from reference TRBV11-2 and TRBJ1-1): EAGVAQSPRYKIIEKRQSVAFWCNPISGHATLYWYQQILGQGPKLLIQFQNNGVVDDSQLPKDRFSAERLKGVDSTLKIQPAKLEDSAVYLCASSLGTLQGAFAEAFFGQGTRLTVV.